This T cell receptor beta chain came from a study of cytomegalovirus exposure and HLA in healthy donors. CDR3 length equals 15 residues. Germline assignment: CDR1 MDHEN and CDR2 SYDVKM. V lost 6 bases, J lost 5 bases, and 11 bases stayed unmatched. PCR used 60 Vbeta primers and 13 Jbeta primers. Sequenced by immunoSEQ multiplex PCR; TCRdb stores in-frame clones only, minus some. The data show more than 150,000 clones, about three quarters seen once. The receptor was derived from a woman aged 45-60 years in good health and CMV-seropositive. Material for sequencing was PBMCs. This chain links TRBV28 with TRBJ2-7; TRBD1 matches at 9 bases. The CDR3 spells CASSLQQGAPHEQYF. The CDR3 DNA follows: TGTGCCAGCAGCCTCCAACAGGGGGCGCCCCACGAGCAGTACTTC.